The 32 T cell receptor beta chains given below trace back to one sample, sequenced in a study of blood T cell repertoires in COVID-19. The data were produced by immunoSEQ multiplex PCR, yet TCRdb's version contains in-frame clones alone and is incomplete. The sample comprises 150,000 to 200,000 clones, more than 75% of which are singletons, and about an eighth rests with the top ten. Sample: peripheral blood. Receptors were obtained from an older woman with COVID-19, enrolled during active disease.

The genes are TRBV30 and TRBJ1-2; D unclear. The CDR3 has 13 amino acids. The V end was cut by 3 bases, the J end by 1 base, with 9 bases between. Germline-derived CDR1 and CDR2 are GTSNPN and SVGIG (reference sequence). CDR3 sequence: CAWRGSVNYGYTF. The CDR3 DNA sequence: TGTGCCTGGAGAGGTAGCGTTAACTATGGCTACACCTTC.

The rearrangement joins TRBV5-1 to TRBJ2-3; 7 bases align to TRBD1. Losses at the gene ends were 4 bases for V and 0 bases for J; bases not matched to a gene: 2. Germline CDR1 SGHRS, CDR2 YFSETQ. The CDR3 spans 14 residues. The CDR3 protein is CASSAQGSTDTQYF. The CDR3 DNA reads as TGCGCCAGCAGCGCACAGGGGAGCACAGATACGCAGTATTTT. Drawing the rest from reference TRBV5-1 and TRBJ2-3, the complete variable domain is KAGVTQTPRYLIKTRGQQVTLSCSPISGHRSVSWYQQTPGQGLQFLFEYFSETQRNKGNFPGRFSGRQFSNSRSEMNVSTLELGDSALYLCASSAQGSTDTQYFGPGTRLTVL.

The rearrangement links TRBV7-2 to TRBJ1-3, with a possible D match to TRBD1 (5 bases). The V gene lost 8 bases and the J gene lost 4 bases, with 12 bases spanning the gap. CDR1 SGHTA and CDR2 FQGNSA come from the germline V gene. The CDR3 covers 13 residues. CDR3 amino acids: CASRSGGGNTIYF. For the CDR3, the DNA is TGTGCCAGCCGGTCGGGGGGAGGAAACACCATATATTTT.

This chain connects TRBV28 to TRBJ2-5; D possibly corresponds to TRBD1 (5 bases). Between the trimmed V and J ends, which lost 6 bases and 0 bases, there was a span of 11 bases. There are 14 residues in the CDR3. Looked up from germline, CDR1 is MDHEN and CDR2 is SYDVKM. In DNA, the CDR3 is TGTGCCAGCAGCCATCGGACAAACCAAGAGACCCAGTACTTC. Amino acids: CASSHRTNQETQYF.

The V call is TRBV5-4, the J call TRBJ2-1; 11 bases agree with TRBD2. The J segment lost 9 bases and the V segment lost 5 bases, leaving 1 base of the junction unmatched. There are 12 residues in the CDR3. Looked up from germline, CDR1 is SGHNT and CDR2 is YYREEE (reference sequence). For the CDR3, the DNA is TGTGCCAGCAGTAGCGGGAGGGCTGAGCAGTTCTTC. This translates into CASSSGRAEQFF.

The rearrangement joins TRBV29-1 to TRBJ2-7; maybe TRBD1 (6 bases). CDR1 is SQVTM and CDR2 is ANQGSEA in the germline V gene. CDR3 size: 13 residues. Trimming took off 4 bases at V and 4 bases at J, with 14 bases between the two ends. CDR3 sequence (DNA): TGCAGCGTTGTCGGGCAGGGGATTTACGAGCAGTACTTC. Protein sequence: CSVVGQGIYEQYF.

In its sample, this clone was seen once. This rearrangement joins TRBV29-1 to TRBJ2-7, with TRBD1 matching 9 bases. Per the germline V gene, CDR1 is SQVTM and CDR2 is ANQGSEA. This CDR3 region has 13 residues. Unmatched junction bases numbered 5, after V lost 4 bases and J lost 4 bases. The DNA of the CDR3 is TGCAGCGTTGCGGGACAGGGCACATACGAGCAGTACTTC. It specifies CSVAGQGTYEQYF.

DNA for the CDR3: TGTGCCAGCAGTTTGGCCGACTACAATGAGCAGTTCTTC. Translating it yields CASSLADYNEQFF. This chain joins TRBV12-3 or TRBV12-4 and TRBJ2-1; no clear D. Trimming left V 3 bases short and J 3 bases short, with 6 bases between. The CDR3 runs to 13 residues.

The J gene is TRBJ2-3, the V gene TRBV19; perhaps TRBD1 as D (6 bases). The CDR3 spans 17 residues. Trimming took 8 bases from V and 0 from J, leaving 21 bases between them. Germline V gene data show CDR1 as LNHDA and CDR2 as SQIVND (reference sequence). The CDR3 DNA reads as TGTGCCAGTCAATCCCGCAGGGGTACCTTTAGCACAGATACGCAGTATTTT. Amino acid sequence: CASQSRRGTFSTDTQYF.

The rearrangement joins TRBV4-1 to TRBJ1-5; 8 bases are shared with TRBD1. The CDR3 is made up of 15 amino acids. Germline V gene lookup returns CDR1 MGHRA and CDR2 YSYEKL. Unmatched junction bases numbered 8, after V lost 3 bases and J lost 7 bases. CDR3 amino acids: CASSHLPGQVQPQHF. The CDR3 coding sequence is TGCGCCAGCAGCCACCTACCGGGACAGGTACAGCCCCAGCATTTT.

The chain joins TRBV19 to TRBJ1-3; D is undetermined. This CDR3 contains 14 residues. Germline-derived CDR1 and CDR2 are LNHDA and SQIVND (reference sequence). Deletions cut 11 bases from V and 5 bases from J, with 19 bases between. This CDR3 reads CARSAVFGRNTIYF. CDR3 bases: TGTGCCCGCAGCGCGGTATTCGGCAGAAACACCATATATTTT.

The chain has TRBV19 and TRBJ1-4; 7 nucleotides match TRBD1. This CDR3 is built from 13 residues. Trimming took 4 bases from V and 11 from J; bases not matched to a gene: 7. Per the germline V gene, CDR1 is LNHDA and CDR2 is SQIVND (reference sequence). The CDR3 DNA sequence: TGTGCCAGTAGTAGGGACAGCCTGGGGAAACTGTTTTTT. The encoded protein is CASSRDSLGKLFF.

Details on this clone: One end of the junction fails to match germline, which may point to a read error. The gene calls are TRBV28 and TRBJ2-5; maybe TRBD2 (6 bases). The CDR3 runs 16 residues. Germline CDR1 reads MDHEN; CDR2 reads SYDVKM. CDR3 in amino acids: CASSPPGAGIREAQYF. The CDR3 nucleotides read TGTGCCAGCAGTCCCCCTGGGGCGGGAATAAGAGAGGCCCAGTACTTC.

CDR3 loop: CASSRPNDRADFYGYTF. CDR3 nucleotide sequence: TGTGCCAGTAGTAGGCCCAATGACAGGGCAGACTTCTATGGCTACACCTTC. The chain combines TRBV19 with TRBJ1-2; 7 bases are shared with TRBD1. Trimming took 4 bases from V and 4 from J; bases not matched to a gene: 15. The CDR3 extends over 17 amino acids. The germline CDR1 and CDR2 sequences are LNHDA and SQIVND (reference sequence). Combining the CDR3 with reference TRBV19 and TRBJ1-2 gives the whole variable domain DGGITQSPKYLFRKEGQNVTLSCEQNLNHDAMYWYRQDPGQGLRLIYYSQIVNDFQKGDIAEGYSVSREKKESFPLTVTSAQKNPTAFYLCASSRPNDRADFYGYTFGSGTRLTVV.

The chain carries TRBV5-1 and TRBJ2-3; the D gene is possibly TRBD2 (6 bases). Germline V CDR1 and CDR2: SGHRS, YFSETQ. The CDR3 has 15 residues. V was cut by 0 bases and J by 3 bases, with 11 bases left in between. The CDR3 spells CASSLAGGLTDTQYF. The CDR3 DNA sequence: TGCGCCAGCAGCTTGGCCGGAGGGTTGACAGATACGCAGTATTTT.

This chain uses TRBV9 with TRBJ2-2; maybe TRBD1 (6 bases). The CDR3 is 15 residues long. V shed 3 bases and J shed 6 bases, with 15 bases lying between them. The germline gives CDR1 SGDLS, CDR2 YYNGEE. The CDR3 nucleotides are TGTGCCAGCAGCGAACAGGGAGCTGGGGCCGGGGAGCTGTTTTTT. Translation: CASSEQGAGAGELFF.

The CDR3 loop is CASSQSSGSVGYEQYF. DNA of the CDR3: TGCGCCAGCAGTCAATCCTCCGGGAGTGTAGGGTACGAGCAGTACTTC. This chain links TRBV23-1 with TRBJ2-7; TRBD2 is a possible D gene (6 bases). TRBV23-1 is noted as an ORF with a role that remains uncertain. The CDR3 is 16 amino acids. Trimming removed 0 bases from V and 4 bases from J, with 16 bases in between.

This sequence joins TRBV28 and TRBJ1-1; 7 positions match TRBD1. Germline CDR1 is MDHEN and CDR2 is SYDVKM. V dropped 6 bases and J dropped 0; count of bases not matched to a gene: 10. This CDR3 is built from 16 residues. The CDR3 region has the DNA TGTGCCAGCAGCGGCGCCTCAGGGGGTGTGAACACTGAAGCTTTCTTT. Amino acid sequence: CASSGASGGVNTEAFF.

The chain combines TRBV3-1 (or the pseudogene TRBV3-2) with TRBJ2-3; TRBD2 agrees at 10 bases. V dropped 7 bases and J dropped 4; count of bases not matched to a gene: 5. Germline V gives CDR1 LGHDT, CDR2 YNNKEL (reference sequence). CDR3 length equals 14 residues. The DNA for the CDR3 is TGTGCCAGCACCCCTAGCGGGAGATCAGATACGCAGTATTTT. This sequence encodes CASTPSGRSDTQYF.

The chain carries TRBV30 and TRBJ2-3; a weak D match, TRBD2 (5 bases). V shed 5 bases and J shed 9 bases, with 18 bases lying between them. Germline CDR1 reads GTSNPN; CDR2 reads SVGIG (reference sequence). The CDR3 consists of 13 residues. The CDR3 region has the DNA TGTGCCTGGGACAACAGAGGGCGCGGGACGCAGTATTTT. Translating it yields CAWDNRGRGTQYF.

In regard to this clone: One end of the junction fails to match germline, which may point to a read error. The J gene is TRBJ2-5, the V gene TRBV5-4, with D perhaps TRBD1 (5 bases). Germline V gene sequence: CDR1 SGHNT, CDR2 YYREEE (reference sequence). The length of the CDR3 is 15 residues. Here the CDR3 reads CASSLAGSRRETQYF. DNA for the CDR3: TGTGCCAGCAGTTTGGCAGGGTCCCGCCGGGAGACCCAGTACTTC.

V is TRBV11-1 and J is TRBJ2-3, with a tentative D call TRBD1 (6 bases). V was clipped by 4 bases and J by 0 bases, with 14 bases between them. The CDR3 covers 16 residues. Germline-derived CDR1 and CDR2 are SGHAT and FQDESV (reference sequence). CDR3 in DNA: TGTGCCAGCAGCTCAGGGGCCAGGACTAGCACAGATACGCAGTATTTT. Translated, it gives CASSSGARTSTDTQYF.

The rearrangement uses TRBV6-1 and TRBJ1-2; D is ambiguous. Between the trimmed V and J ends, which lost 3 bases and 4 bases, there was a span of 6 bases. CDR1 and CDR2 (germline): MNHNS, SASEGT. This CDR3 contains 12 residues. DNA for the CDR3: TGTGCCAGCAGTGACGCAGGCTATGGCTACACCTTC. This gives the protein CASSDAGYGYTF.

The chain is built from TRBV15 and TRBJ2-7; possibly TRBD2 for D (7 bases). Germline-derived CDR1 and CDR2 are LNHNV and YYDKDF (reference sequence). V shed 4 bases and J shed 3 bases, with 16 bases lying between them. The length of the CDR3 is 15 residues. CDR3 region: CATSTAGGQGYEQYF. CDR3 in DNA: TGTGCCACCAGCACCGCCGGGGGGCAGGGCTACGAGCAGTACTTC.

The chain links TRBV24-1 to TRBJ2-1; 12 bases are a match to TRBD2. The V gene's germline CDR1 is KGHDR and CDR2 SFDVKD. This CDR3 is 16 amino acids long. The J segment lost 5 bases and the V segment lost 4 bases, leaving 5 bases of the junction unmatched. The CDR3: CATSDPRLAGDNEQFF. The DNA for the CDR3 is TGTGCCACCAGTGACCCCAGACTAGCGGGGGACAATGAGCAGTTCTTC.

The CDR3 region has the DNA TGCGCCAGCAGCTTTGGGACAGGGGCGGACACTGAAGCTTTCTTT. It encodes CASSFGTGADTEAFF. The gene calls are TRBV5-1 and TRBJ1-1, with TRBD1 matching over 10 bases. This CDR3 comprises 15 residues. Germline CDR1 and CDR2: SGHRS and YFSETQ. J was trimmed by 3 bases and V by 2 bases; bases with no gene match: 4.

The chain has TRBV28 and TRBJ1-1; no firm D call. Germline assignment: CDR1 MDHEN and CDR2 SYDVKM. The CDR3 consists of 10 residues. V was cut by 10 bases and J by 1 base, with 4 bases left in between. The DNA for the CDR3 is TGTGCCACCCGGAACACTGAAGCTTTCTTT. This translates into CATRNTEAFF.

This chain links TRBV30 with TRBJ1-1, with a possible D match to TRBD1 (6 bases). The length of the CDR3 is 12 residues. Germline V lookup: CDR1 GTSNPN, CDR2 SVGIG (reference sequence). Trimming pared 5 bases from V and 3 bases from J, leaving 10 bases between. The CDR3 bases are TGTGCCTGGGACAGGCAGTACACTGAAGCTTTCTTT. It is translated as CAWDRQYTEAFF.

The V call is TRBV20-1, the J call TRBJ2-3, with unresolved D. V lost 6 bases and J 8 bases, leaving 12 bases between the germline ends. Germline values: CDR1 DFQATT, CDR2 SNEGSKA (reference sequence). CDR3 length: 11 amino acids. The DNA of the CDR3 is TGCAGTGCCGCCTGGAGAAGTACGCAGTATTTT. This gives the protein CSAAWRSTQYF.

This chain connects TRBV6-6 to TRBJ2-7; 10 bases are a match to TRBD2. V lost 6 bases to trimming and J lost 2 bases; unmatched junction nucleotides: 1. The CDR3 is 13 amino acids. The V gene's germline CDR1 is MNHNY and CDR2 SVGAGI (reference sequence). CDR3 in DNA: TGTGCCAGCAGGCTAGCGGGAGCCTACGAGCAGTACTTC. It encodes CASRLAGAYEQYF.

The chain uses TRBV5-1 and TRBJ2-7, with D perhaps TRBD2 (5 bases). CDR3 length: 15 residues. V was cut by 5 bases and J by 2 bases, with 17 bases left in between. CDR1 is SGHRS and CDR2 is YFSETQ in the germline V gene. CDR3 nucleotide sequence: TGCGCCAGCAGACTGGCCGAGGACTTTACCTACGAGCAGTACTTC. As protein: CASRLAEDFTYEQYF.

This clone was seen only once. The chain links TRBV11-2 to TRBJ1-4; no clear D gene. The ends were cut back, 5 bases at V and 4 bases at J, with 14 bases in the middle. Germline values: CDR1 SGHAT, CDR2 FQNNGV. CDR3 size: 15 residues. DNA of the CDR3: TGTGCCAGCAGCGTACACAGAGATCATAATGAAAAACTGTTTTTT. Encoded protein: CASSVHRDHNEKLFF.